This T cell receptor beta chain emerged from a study of CD8 T cells in Susac syndrome. Overall study context: Patients with Susac syndrome had blood drawn and were at that point therapy-naive, on corticosteroids, or on intravenous immunoglobulin alone.

Negative isolation yielded the CD8+ and CD4+ T cells, while FACS enriched the TEMRA cells. Random hexamers were used to reverse transcribe an amount of roughly 0.45 to 1 ug RNA. Amplification of the TCR beta CDR3 was carried out by immunoSEQ multiplex PCR, which spanned a total of 54 Vbeta and 13 Jbeta segments. TCRdb fed the immunoSEQ multiplex PCR reads into MiXCR, producing one record per CDR3 protein. Of nearly 110,000 distinct CDR3 sequences in the sample, approximately 93% were seen once. Trimming took off 7 bases at V and 2 bases at J, with 15 bases between the two ends. The length of the CDR3 is 13 residues. Germline-derived CDR1 and CDR2 are SQVTM and ANQGSEA.

The chain uses TRBV29-1 and TRBJ2-7, with no clear D. Sequenced material: CD8+ T cells from PBMCs. The TCR comes from a human donor with Susac syndrome. Here the CDR3 reads CSALRPPTYEQYF. The CDR3 coding sequence is TGCAGCGCCCTTCGGCCCCCAACCTACGAGCAGTACTTC.